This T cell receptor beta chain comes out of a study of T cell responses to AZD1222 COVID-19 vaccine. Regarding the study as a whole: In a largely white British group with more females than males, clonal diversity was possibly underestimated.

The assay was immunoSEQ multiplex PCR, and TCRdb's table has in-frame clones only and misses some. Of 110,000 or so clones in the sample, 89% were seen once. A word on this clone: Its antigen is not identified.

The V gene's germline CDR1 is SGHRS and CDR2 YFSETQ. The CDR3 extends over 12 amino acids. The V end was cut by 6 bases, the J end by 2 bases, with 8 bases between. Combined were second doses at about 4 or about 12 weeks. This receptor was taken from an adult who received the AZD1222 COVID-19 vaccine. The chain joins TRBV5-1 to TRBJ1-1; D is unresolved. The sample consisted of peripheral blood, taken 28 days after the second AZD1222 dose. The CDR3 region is CASKDVNTEAFF. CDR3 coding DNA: TGCGCCAGCAAGGACGTAAACACTGAAGCTTTCTTT.